The next 21 T cell receptor beta chains were all read from a single sample in a study of immune evolution from preneoplasia to lung adenocarcinoma. TCRdb keeps only in-frame clones here, not all; method: immunoSEQ multiplex PCR. The sample shows about 7,900 clones, just under 80% of them seen only once. Sequencing was performed on FFPE adjacent normal lung tissue. The receptors were gathered from a person aged 70 to 79 with lung adenocarcinoma.

The V call is TRBV30, the J call TRBJ1-1; unclear D gene. The CDR3 runs 13 residues. Trimming removed 0 bases at V and 6 bases at J, with 11 bases between. Looked up from germline, CDR1 is GTSNPN and CDR2 is SVGIG (reference sequence). CDR3 in amino acids: CAWSVLRAAEAFF. CDR3 nucleotides: TGTGCCTGGAGTGTACTTCGCGCGGCTGAAGCTTTCTTT.

This chain uses TRBV4-1 with TRBJ2-1; 10 nucleotides align to TRBD2. Germline V gene data show CDR1 as MGHRA and CDR2 as YSYEKL. The CDR3 consists of 16 residues. The V segment lost 1 base and the J segment 4 bases; nucleotides outside the gene matches: 4. CDR3 nucleotides: TGCGCCAGCAGCCAAGCCTCGGGACTAGCGTACAATGAGCAGTTCTTC. It specifies CASSQASGLAYNEQFF.

The V gene is TRBV4-2, the J gene TRBJ2-1, with 8 bases that match TRBD2. The CDR3 runs 13 residues. CDR1 is LGHNA, CDR2 YNFKEQ, per germline. J lost 9 bases, V lost 5 bases, and 6 bases had no gene match. The CDR3 is CASSAGGSGEQFF. The CDR3 nucleotides read TGTGCCAGCAGCGCGGGAGGCAGCGGTGAGCAGTTCTTC.

The genes are TRBV5-1 and TRBJ2-5; no definite D call. Trimming removed 1 base from V and 1 base from J, with 8 bases in between. Germline loops: CDR1 SGHRS, CDR2 YFSETQ. This CDR3 is built from 14 residues. CDR3 protein: CASSLWYGQETQYF. CDR3 bases: TGCGCCAGCAGCTTGTGGTACGGCCAAGAGACCCAGTACTTC.

The rearrangement links TRBV19 to TRBJ2-7, with TRBD1 matching 7 bases. The CDR3 length is 15 residues. Losses at the gene ends were 3 bases for V and 3 bases for J; bases not matched to a gene: 8. In germline, CDR1 is LNHDA, CDR2 SQIVND (reference sequence). The CDR3 loop is CASSMGTEGIYEQYF. Written as DNA, the CDR3 is TGTGCCAGTAGTATGGGGACAGAGGGTATCTACGAGCAGTACTTC. Together with reference TRBV19 and TRBJ2-7, the CDR3 gives the full variable domain: DGGITQSPKYLFRKEGQNVTLSCEQNLNHDAMYWYRQDPGQGLRLIYYSQIVNDFQKGDIAEGYSVSREKKESFPLTVTSAQKNPTAFYLCASSMGTEGIYEQYFGPGTRLTVT.

The chain couples TRBV30 to TRBJ2-1; 9 bases match TRBD2. Germline CDR1 GTSNPN, CDR2 SVGIG (reference sequence). The CDR3 extends over 14 amino acids. With V trimmed by 2 bases and J by 7 bases, 6 bases remained unmatched. The CDR3 nucleotides are TGTGCCTGGAGTAGGGCGGGGGGGCTTAATGAGCAGTTCTTC. It is translated as CAWSRAGGLNEQFF. Full variable domain (missing parts from reference TRBV30 and TRBJ2-1): SQTIHQWPATLVQPVGSPLSLECTVEGTSNPNLYWYRQAAGRGLQLLFYSVGIGQISSEVPQNLSASRPQDRQFILSSKKLLLSDSGFYLCAWSRAGGLNEQFFGPGTRLTVL.

The V gene is TRBV5-5, the J gene TRBJ2-3; 8 bases fit TRBD1. This CDR3 region has 13 residues. CDR1 and CDR2 from the germline V gene are SGHKS and YYEKEE (reference sequence). The V gene end was trimmed by 4 bases and the J gene end by 9 bases; junction bases not matched to a gene: 7. CDR3 amino acids: CASSGQGSGTQYF. CDR3 sequence (DNA): TGTGCCAGCAGCGGACAGGGATCAGGGACGCAGTATTTT.

This chain connects TRBV20-1 to TRBJ2-5; D may correspond to TRBD1 or TRBD2 (5 bases each). The CDR3 runs to 11 residues. Germline CDR1 is DFQATT and CDR2 is SNEGSKA (reference sequence). The V gene lost 5 bases and the J gene lost 5 bases, with 9 bases spanning the gap. CDR3 in DNA: TGCAGTGCTGGGGGAGTGGAGACCCAGTACTTC. It translates to CSAGGVETQYF.

V gene TRBV4-2 combines with J gene TRBJ2-7; D may be TRBD2 (5 bases). V gave up 11 bases and J gave up 0 bases, with 14 bases separating them. CDR3 length: 13 amino acids. Germline V CDR1 and CDR2: LGHNA, YNFKEQ. The CDR3 reads CAAGDRTSYEQYF. The CDR3, as DNA: TGTGCCGCCGGGGATCGCACCTCCTACGAGCAGTACTTC.

This sequence joins TRBV30 and TRBJ1-3; D not resolved. Germline V CDR1 and CDR2: GTSNPN, SVGIG (reference sequence). V was shortened by 0 bases and J by 1 base, with 4 bases between the two germline ends. The CDR3 is made up of 13 amino acids. The DNA of the CDR3 is TGTGCCTGGAGTGTAATATCTGGAAACACCATATATTTT. Its translation: CAWSVISGNTIYF.

The V gene is TRBV2, the J gene TRBJ2-7; D possibly corresponds to TRBD2 (7 bases). Trimming took 8 bases from V and 2 from J, leaving 10 bases between them. CDR1 and CDR2 (germline): SNHLY, FYNNEI. The CDR3 covers 12 residues. The chain's CDR3 is CASGGGAYEQYF. DNA for the CDR3: TGTGCCAGCGGAGGGGGGGCCTACGAGCAGTACTTC.

V usage is TRBV27 and J usage is TRBJ2-7; D is perhaps TRBD2 (5 bases). V lost 7 bases to trimming and J lost 2 bases, with 18 bases between them. The CDR3 loop spans 15 amino acids. Germline values: CDR1 MNHEY, CDR2 SMNVEV (reference sequence). The CDR3 coding sequence is TGTGCCAGCATGGAGCTTCGGGTGGGAGCCTACGAGCAGTACTTC. This encodes CASMELRVGAYEQYF.

The chain couples TRBV4-1 to TRBJ2-2, with 9 bases identical to TRBD2. The germline V gene has CDR1 MGHRA and CDR2 YSYEKL. Germline trimming cut 0 bases from V and 0 bases from J; bases unmatched to any gene: 2. The CDR3 spans 17 residues. The CDR3 nucleotides read TGCGCCAGCAGCCAAGACGGCGGGGGGGCGAACACCGGGGAGCTGTTTTTT. It yields the protein CASSQDGGGANTGELFF.

Relative to its sample, this clone is medium-sized. The chain joins TRBV19 to TRBJ2-7, with D possibly being TRBD2 (6 bases). Germline assignment: CDR1 LNHDA and CDR2 SQIVND (reference sequence). The CDR3 has 13 amino acids. Between the trimmed V and J ends, which lost 3 bases and 7 bases, there was a span of 13 bases. CDR3 DNA: TGTGCCAGTAGTATCGGGGGTACGAGGGAGCAGTACTTC. This sequence encodes CASSIGGTREQYF.

This sequence joins TRBV5-6 and TRBJ1-1; D call uncertain. V was clipped by 4 bases and J by 0 bases, with 7 bases between them. The CDR3 runs 13 residues. Germline V lookup: CDR1 SGHDT, CDR2 YYEEEE. CDR3 DNA: TGTGCCAGCAGCCCTGTCCTGAACACTGAAGCTTTCTTT. This gives the protein CASSPVLNTEAFF.

The rearrangement uses TRBV4-1 and TRBJ2-7, with a possible D match to TRBD1 (7 bases). Looked up from germline, CDR1 is MGHRA and CDR2 is YSYEKL. The V gene lost 0 bases and the J gene lost 6 bases, with 18 bases spanning the gap. The CDR3 length is 16 residues. This chain's CDR3 is CASSQDQGGKYSEQYF. CDR3 sequence (DNA): TGCGCCAGCAGCCAAGATCAGGGGGGAAAGTATTCCGAGCAGTACTTC.

The chain carries TRBV7-8 and TRBJ1-1; the match to TRBD1 covers 10 bases. This CDR3 is built from 16 residues. Germline V gives CDR1 SGHVS, CDR2 FQNEAQ. The ends lost 4 bases at V and 4 bases at J; junction bases unmatched: 9. The CDR3: CASSSVGQGKGTEAFF. In nucleotides, the CDR3 is TGTGCCAGCAGCTCAGTGGGACAGGGGAAAGGCACTGAAGCTTTCTTT.

This clone was recorded once. In the same sample, other DNA sequences code for this CDR3. The gene calls are TRBV29-1 and TRBJ1-1; tentatively, D is TRBD1 (5 bases). The CDR3 totals 12 residues. The germline V gene encodes CDR1 SQVTM and CDR2 ANQGSEA. Trimming took 7 bases from V and 6 from J, leaving 15 bases between them. In DNA form, the CDR3 reads TGCAGCGGGGGCGTTACAGAAGCTGAAGCTTTCTTT. Translated: CSGGVTEAEAFF.

The CDR3 nucleotides are TGTGCCAGCTCACCACCGGTAACCTCCCAATATACGCAGTATTTT. Amino acids: CASSPPVTSQYTQYF. The V gene is TRBV18, the J gene TRBJ2-3, with no clear D. Between the trimmed V and J ends, which lost 0 bases and 7 bases, there was a span of 14 bases. This CDR3 region has 15 residues. Germline V gives CDR1 KGHSH, CDR2 LQKENI.

The chain is built from TRBV27 and TRBJ1-5, with 10 bases that match TRBD1. CDR1 and CDR2 from the germline V gene are MNHEY and SMNVEV (reference sequence). The V and J ends lost 1 base and 7 bases, in that order; junction bases with no gene match: 7. CDR3 size: 16 residues. CDR3 sequence reads: CASSLFAGQGTQPQHF. The CDR3 region has the DNA TGTGCCAGCAGTTTATTTGCGGGACAGGGGACCCAGCCCCAGCATTTT.

V is TRBV9 and J is TRBJ2-3; D may be TRBD2 (6 bases). The germline V gene has CDR1 SGDLS and CDR2 YYNGEE. V was shortened by 3 bases and J by 0 bases, with 14 bases between the two germline ends. The CDR3 contains 16 residues. Here the CDR3 reads CASSAGTGLSTDTQYF. The CDR3 DNA reads as TGTGCCAGCAGCGCAGGAACGGGACTCAGCACAGATACGCAGTATTTT.